The sequence of this T cell receptor (beta chain) was determined in a study of T cell repertoires in cytomegalovirus infection. Whole-study results and caveats: What dominated the ex vivo response were HLA-C-restricted CMV-specific TCR beta clonotypes.

TCRdb re-derived calls from the reads in MiXCR, one entry per CDR3 protein. Of about 920,000 distinct CDR3 sequences listed, roughly 30% are singletons. CDR3 length: 16 amino acids. V gave up 1 base and J gave up 7 bases; unmatched junction bases: 6. Germline assignment: CDR1 SGHVS and CDR2 FQNEAQ. In regard to this clonotype: The antigen is not known.

The sequence was obtained from a human donor in good health (CMV status not recorded). Some clones in this sample may be carry-over from other donors' samples. The source material was cultured CD8+ T cells from PBMCs, sampled from culture after CMV antigen stimulation. V is TRBV7-8 and J is TRBJ2-1, with TRBD1 matching 11 bases. CDR3 sequence: CASSLDRDRGGNEQFF. CDR3 nucleotides: TGTGCCAGCAGCTTAGACAGGGACAGGGGGGGTAATGAGCAGTTCTTC.